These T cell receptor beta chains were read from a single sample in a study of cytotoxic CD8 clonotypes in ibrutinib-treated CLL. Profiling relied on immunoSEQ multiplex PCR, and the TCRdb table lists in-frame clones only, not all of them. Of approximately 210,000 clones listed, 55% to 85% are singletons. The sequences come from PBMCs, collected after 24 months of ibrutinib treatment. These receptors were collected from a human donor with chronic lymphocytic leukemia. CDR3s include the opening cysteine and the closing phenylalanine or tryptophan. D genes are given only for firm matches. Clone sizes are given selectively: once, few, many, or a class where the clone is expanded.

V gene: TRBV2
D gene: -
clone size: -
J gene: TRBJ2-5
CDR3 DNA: TGTGCCAGCAGTAAGCTGGCAGCGGAGACCCAGTACTTC
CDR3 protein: CASSKLAAETQYF

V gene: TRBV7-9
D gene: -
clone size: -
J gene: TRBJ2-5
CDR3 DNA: TGTGCCAGCCATGCCCCCGGTGATCAAGAGACCCAGTACTTC
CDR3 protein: CASHAPGDQETQYF

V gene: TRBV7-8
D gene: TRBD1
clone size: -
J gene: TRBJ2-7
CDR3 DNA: TGTGCCAGCAGCCACCGCAACCGGGACAGTTACGAGCAGTACTTC
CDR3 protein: CASSHRNRDSYEQYF

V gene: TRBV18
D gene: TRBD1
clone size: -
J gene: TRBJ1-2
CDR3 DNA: TGTGCCAGCTCACGGCGAGGGGACAGGGTTAATGGCTACACCTTC
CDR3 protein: CASSRRGDRVNGYTF

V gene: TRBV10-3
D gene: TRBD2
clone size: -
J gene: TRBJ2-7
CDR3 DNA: TGTGCCATCAGTGCTCTACGGACTAGCGGGAGTATCCTGGACGAGCAGTACTTC
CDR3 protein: CAISALRTSGSILDEQYF

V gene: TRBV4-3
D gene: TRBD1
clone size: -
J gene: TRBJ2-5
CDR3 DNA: TGCGCCAGCAGCCAAGAGACAGGGGGCCAAGAGACCCAGTACTTC
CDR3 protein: CASSQETGGQETQYF

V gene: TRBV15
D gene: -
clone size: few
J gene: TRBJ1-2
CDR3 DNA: TGTGCCACCGGGAAGAGCGACTATGGCTACACCTTC
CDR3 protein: CATGKSDYGYTF

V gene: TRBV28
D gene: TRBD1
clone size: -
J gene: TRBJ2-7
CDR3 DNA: TGTGCCAGCAGTCTAGATCACAGGGGTCACGAGCAGTACTTC
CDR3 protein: CASSLDHRGHEQYF

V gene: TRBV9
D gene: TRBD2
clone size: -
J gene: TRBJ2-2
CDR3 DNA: TGTGCCAGCAGCGTAGGTACGGGAGGGCCGGGGACCGGGGAGCTGTTTTTT
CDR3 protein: CASSVGTGGPGTGELFF

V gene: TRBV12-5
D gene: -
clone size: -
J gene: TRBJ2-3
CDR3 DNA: TGTGCTAGTGGTTTATCGTGGGGTACAGGGACCACTCTCTCAAACACAGATACGCAGTATTTT
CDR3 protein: CASGLSWGTGTTLSNTDTQYF

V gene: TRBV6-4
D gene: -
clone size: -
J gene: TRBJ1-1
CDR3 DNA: TGTGCCAGCAGTGGTGAATTCGGGACACGGATTGCTTTCTTT
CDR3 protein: CASSGEFGTRIAFF

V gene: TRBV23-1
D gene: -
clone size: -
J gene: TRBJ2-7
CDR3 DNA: TGCGCCAGCAGTCAGTCCGGTCCAGGGCCCTACGAGCAGTACTTC
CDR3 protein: CASSQSGPGPYEQYF

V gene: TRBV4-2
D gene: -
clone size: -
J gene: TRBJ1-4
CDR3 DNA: TGTGCCAGCAGCCAAGTCTTAGTACAGCTGGGGGTTAATGAAAAACTGTTTTTT
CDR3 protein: CASSQVLVQLGVNEKLFF

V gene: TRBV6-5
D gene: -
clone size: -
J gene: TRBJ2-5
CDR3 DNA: TGTGCCAGCAATCGGAACGAGGAGACCCAGTACTTC
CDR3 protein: CASNRNEETQYF

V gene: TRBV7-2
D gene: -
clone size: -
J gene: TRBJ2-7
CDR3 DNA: TGTGCCAGCAGCTTAGCGCCAGACTACGAGCAGTACTTC
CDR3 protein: CASSLAPDYEQYF

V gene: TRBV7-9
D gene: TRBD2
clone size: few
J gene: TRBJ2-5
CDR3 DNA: TGTGCCAGCACGTGGGGAGGGGCTGGGGAGACCCAGTACTTC
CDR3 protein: CASTWGGAGETQYF

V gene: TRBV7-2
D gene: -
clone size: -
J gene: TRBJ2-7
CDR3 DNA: TGTGCCAGCAGCTTAGACCTGACGTACGAGCAGTACTTC
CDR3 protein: CASSLDLTYEQYF

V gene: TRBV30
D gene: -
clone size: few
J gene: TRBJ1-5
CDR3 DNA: TGTGCCTGGGGCGGACAGTTGAACCAGCCCCAGCATTTT
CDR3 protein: CAWGGQLNQPQHF

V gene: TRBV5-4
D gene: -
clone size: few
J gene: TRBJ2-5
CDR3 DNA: TGTGCCAGCAGCGGCGAACGGGACTCCCTGCAAGAGACCCAGTACTTC
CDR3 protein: CASSGERDSLQETQYF

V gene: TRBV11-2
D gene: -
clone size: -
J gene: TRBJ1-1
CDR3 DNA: TGTGCCAGCAGCTTCAATGGGGCTGCCCCATACGAAGCTTTCTTT
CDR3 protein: CASSFNGAAPYEAFF

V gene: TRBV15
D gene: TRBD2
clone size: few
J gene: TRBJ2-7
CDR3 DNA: TGTGCCACCAGCAGAGCTCCAGCGGGAGCCTACGAGCAGTACTTC
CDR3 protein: CATSRAPAGAYEQYF

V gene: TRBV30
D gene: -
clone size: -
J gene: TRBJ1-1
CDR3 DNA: TGTGCCTGGAGGTCCTGGACAGCTAACACTGAAGCTTTCTTT
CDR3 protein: CAWRSWTANTEAFF

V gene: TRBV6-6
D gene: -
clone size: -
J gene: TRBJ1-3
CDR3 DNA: TGTGCCAGCAGTACGCCGGCCTCTGGAAACACCATATATTTT
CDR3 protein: CASSTPASGNTIYF

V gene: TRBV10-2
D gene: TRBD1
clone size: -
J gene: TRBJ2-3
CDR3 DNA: TGCGCCAGCAGTGATCCAACAGGGGGCACAGATACGCAGTATTTT
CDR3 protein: CASSDPTGGTDTQYF

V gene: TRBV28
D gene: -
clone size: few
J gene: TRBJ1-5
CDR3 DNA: TGTGCCAGCAGTGACAATAACCGTGGACGCCCCCAGCATTTT
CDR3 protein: CASSDNNRGRPQHF

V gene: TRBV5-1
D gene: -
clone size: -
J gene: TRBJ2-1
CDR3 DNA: TGCGCCAGCAGCTTGCAGCGTTCCTGGGACAATGAGCAGTTCTTC
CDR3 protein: CASSLQRSWDNEQFF

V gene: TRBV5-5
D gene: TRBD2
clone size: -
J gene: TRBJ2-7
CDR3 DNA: TGTGCCAGCAGCTCCATAGCGGGGACCTACGAGCAGTACTTC
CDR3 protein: CASSSIAGTYEQYF

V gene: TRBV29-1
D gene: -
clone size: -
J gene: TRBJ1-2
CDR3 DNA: TGCAGCGTTCCCGGGGGCGTCTATGGCTACACCTTC
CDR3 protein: CSVPGGVYGYTF

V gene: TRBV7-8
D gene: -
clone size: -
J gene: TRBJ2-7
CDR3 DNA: TGTGCCAGCAGCGAAAGGGACAACACCTACGAGCAGTACTTC
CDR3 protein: CASSERDNTYEQYF

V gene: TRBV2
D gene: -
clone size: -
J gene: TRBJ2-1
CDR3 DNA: TGTGCCGCACGGGGATCTGGAGATGAGCAGTTCTTC
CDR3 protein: CAARGSGDEQFF